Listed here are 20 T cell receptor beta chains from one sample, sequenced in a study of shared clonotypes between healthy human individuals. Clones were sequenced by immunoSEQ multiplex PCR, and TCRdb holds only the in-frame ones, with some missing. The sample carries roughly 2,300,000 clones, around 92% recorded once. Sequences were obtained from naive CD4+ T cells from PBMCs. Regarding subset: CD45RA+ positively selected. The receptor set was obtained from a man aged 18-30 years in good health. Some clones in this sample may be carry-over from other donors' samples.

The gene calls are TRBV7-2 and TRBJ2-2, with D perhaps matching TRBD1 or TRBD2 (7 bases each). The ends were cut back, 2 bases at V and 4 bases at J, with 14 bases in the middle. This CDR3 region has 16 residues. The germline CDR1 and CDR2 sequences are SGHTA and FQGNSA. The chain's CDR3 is CASSLRQGGATGELFF. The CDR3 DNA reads TGTGCCAGCAGCTTACGGCAGGGGGGGGCCACCGGGGAGCTGTTTTTT. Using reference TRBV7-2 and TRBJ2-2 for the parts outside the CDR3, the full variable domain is GAGVSQSPSNKVTEKGKDVELRCDPISGHTALYWYRQSLGQGLEFLIYFQGNSAPDKSGLPSDRFSAERTGGSVSTLTIQRTQQEDSAVYLCASSLRQGGATGELFFGEGSRLTVL.

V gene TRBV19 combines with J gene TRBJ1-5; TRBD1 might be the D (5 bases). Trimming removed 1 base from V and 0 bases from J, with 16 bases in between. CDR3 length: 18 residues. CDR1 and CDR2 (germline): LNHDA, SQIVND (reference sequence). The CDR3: CASSIVEVRGYSNQPQHF. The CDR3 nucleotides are TGTGCCAGTAGTATAGTGGAGGTGCGGGGGTATAGCAATCAGCCCCAGCATTTT.

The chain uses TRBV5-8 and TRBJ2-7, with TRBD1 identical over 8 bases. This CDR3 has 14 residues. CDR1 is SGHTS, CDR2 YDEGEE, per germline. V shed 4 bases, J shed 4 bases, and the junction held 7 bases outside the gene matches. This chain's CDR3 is CASSPRTGRYEQYF. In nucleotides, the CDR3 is TGTGCCAGCAGCCCGAGGACAGGGCGTTACGAGCAGTACTTC. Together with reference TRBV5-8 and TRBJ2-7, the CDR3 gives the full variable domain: EAGVTQSPTHLIKTRGQQATLRCSPISGHTSVYWYQQALGLGLQFLLWYDEGEERNRGNFPPRFSGRQFPNYSSELNVNALELEDSALYLCASSPRTGRYEQYFGPGTRLTVT.

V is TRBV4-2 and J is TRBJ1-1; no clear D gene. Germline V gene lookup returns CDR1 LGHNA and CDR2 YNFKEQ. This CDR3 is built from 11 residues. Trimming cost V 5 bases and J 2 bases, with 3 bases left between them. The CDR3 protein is CASSKNTEAFF. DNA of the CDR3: TGTGCCAGCAGCAAAAACACTGAAGCTTTCTTT.

CDR3 DNA sequence: TGTGCCAGCAGTTCCGGGACAGGGGTCCGTAATGAAAAACTGTTTTTT. It encodes CASSSGTGVRNEKLFF. This sequence joins TRBV6-5 and TRBJ1-4, with TRBD1 matching 10 bases. The J segment lost 4 bases and the V segment lost 4 bases, leaving 6 bases of the junction unmatched. CDR1 is MNHEY, CDR2 SVGAGI, per germline. The CDR3 length is 16 residues.

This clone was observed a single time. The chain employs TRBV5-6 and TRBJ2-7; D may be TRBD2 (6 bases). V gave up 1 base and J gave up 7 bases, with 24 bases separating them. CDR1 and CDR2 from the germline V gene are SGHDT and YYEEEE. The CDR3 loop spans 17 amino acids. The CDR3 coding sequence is TGTGCCAGCAGCTTGCGGAAAGTACGCGGGACTTGGAAGGAGCAGTACTTC. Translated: CASSLRKVRGTWKEQYF.

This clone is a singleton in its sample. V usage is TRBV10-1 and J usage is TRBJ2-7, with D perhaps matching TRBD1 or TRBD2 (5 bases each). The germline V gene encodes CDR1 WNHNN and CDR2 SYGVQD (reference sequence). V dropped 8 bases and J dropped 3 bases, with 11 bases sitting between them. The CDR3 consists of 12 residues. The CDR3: CASAGDGYEQYF. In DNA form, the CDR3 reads TGCGCCAGCGCCGGGGACGGCTACGAGCAGTACTTC.

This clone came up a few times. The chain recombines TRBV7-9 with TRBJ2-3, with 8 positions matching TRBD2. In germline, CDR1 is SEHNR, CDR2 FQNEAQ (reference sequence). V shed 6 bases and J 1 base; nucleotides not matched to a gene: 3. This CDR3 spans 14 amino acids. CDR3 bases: TGTGCCAGCAGTATGACTAGCGGCACAGATACGCAGTATTTT. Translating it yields CASSMTSGTDTQYF.

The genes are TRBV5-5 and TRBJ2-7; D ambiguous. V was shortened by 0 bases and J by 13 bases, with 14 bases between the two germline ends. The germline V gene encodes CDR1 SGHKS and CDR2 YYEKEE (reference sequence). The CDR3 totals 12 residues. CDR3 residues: CASSLDLTQTYF. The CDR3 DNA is TGTGCCAGCAGCTTGGACCTGACTCAAACTTACTTC.

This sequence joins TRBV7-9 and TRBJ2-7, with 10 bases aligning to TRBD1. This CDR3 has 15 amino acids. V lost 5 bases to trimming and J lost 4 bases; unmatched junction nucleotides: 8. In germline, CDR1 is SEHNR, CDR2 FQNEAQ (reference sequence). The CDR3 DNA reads TGTGCCAGCAGCAAGACAGGGGGCGAATTGTACGAGCAGTACTTC. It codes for CASSKTGGELYEQYF. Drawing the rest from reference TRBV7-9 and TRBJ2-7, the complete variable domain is DTGVSQNPRHKITKRGQNVTFRCDPISEHNRLYWYRQTLGQGPEFLTYFQNEAQLEKSRLLSDRFSAERPKGSFSTLEIQRTEQGDSAMYLCASSKTGGELYEQYFGPGTRLTVT.

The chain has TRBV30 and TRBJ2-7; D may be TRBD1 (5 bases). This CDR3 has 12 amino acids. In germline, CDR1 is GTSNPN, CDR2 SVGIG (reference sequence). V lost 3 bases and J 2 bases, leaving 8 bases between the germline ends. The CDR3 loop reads CAWRGVTYEQYF. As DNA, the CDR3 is TGTGCCTGGAGAGGGGTCACCTACGAGCAGTACTTC.

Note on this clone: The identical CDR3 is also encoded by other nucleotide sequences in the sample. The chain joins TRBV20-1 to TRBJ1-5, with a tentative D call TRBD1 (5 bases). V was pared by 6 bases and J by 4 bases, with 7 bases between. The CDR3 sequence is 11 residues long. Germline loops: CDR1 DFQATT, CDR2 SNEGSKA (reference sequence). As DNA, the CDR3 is TGCAGTGCAAGGGGTAATCAGCCCCAGCATTTT. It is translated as CSARGNQPQHF.

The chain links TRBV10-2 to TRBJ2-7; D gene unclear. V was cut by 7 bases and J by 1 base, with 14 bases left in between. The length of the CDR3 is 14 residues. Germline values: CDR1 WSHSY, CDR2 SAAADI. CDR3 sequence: CASTFELESYEQYF. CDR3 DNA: TGCGCCAGCACTTTCGAGCTTGAGTCCTACGAGCAGTACTTC.

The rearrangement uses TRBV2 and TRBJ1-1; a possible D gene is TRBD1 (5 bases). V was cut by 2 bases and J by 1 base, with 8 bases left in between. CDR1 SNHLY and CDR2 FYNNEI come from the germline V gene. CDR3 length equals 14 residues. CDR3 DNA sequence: TGTGCCAGCAGTGAATTTACAGGGAACACTGAAGCTTTCTTT. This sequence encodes CASSEFTGNTEAFF.

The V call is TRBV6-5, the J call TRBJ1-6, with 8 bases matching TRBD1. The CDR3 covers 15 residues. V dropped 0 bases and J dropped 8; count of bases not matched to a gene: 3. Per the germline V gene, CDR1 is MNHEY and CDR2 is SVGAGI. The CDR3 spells CASSYSGQGYSPLHF. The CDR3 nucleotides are TGTGCCAGCAGTTACTCAGGACAGGGCTATTCACCCCTCCACTTT.

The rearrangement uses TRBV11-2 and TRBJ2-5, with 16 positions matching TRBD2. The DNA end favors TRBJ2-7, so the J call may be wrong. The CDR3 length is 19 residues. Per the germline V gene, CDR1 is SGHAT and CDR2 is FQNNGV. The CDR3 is CASSLEAGTSGRAPYEQYF. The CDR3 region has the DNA TGTGCCAGCAGCTTAGAAGCCGGGACTAGCGGGAGGGCCCCCTACGAGCAGTACTTC.

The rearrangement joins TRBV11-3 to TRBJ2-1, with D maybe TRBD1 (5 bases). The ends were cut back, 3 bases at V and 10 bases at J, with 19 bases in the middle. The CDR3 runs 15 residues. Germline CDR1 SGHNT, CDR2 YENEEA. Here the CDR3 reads CASSFKGSGSLEQFF. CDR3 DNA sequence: TGTGCCAGCAGCTTTAAGGGGTCAGGAAGTTTGGAGCAGTTCTTC.

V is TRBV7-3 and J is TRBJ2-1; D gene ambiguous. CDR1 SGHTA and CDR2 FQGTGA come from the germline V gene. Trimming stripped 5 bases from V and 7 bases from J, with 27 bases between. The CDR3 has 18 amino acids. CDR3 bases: TGTGCCAGCAGCACCGGGTCCTACTTAAATCCCTCAACGAATGAGCAGTTCTTC. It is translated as CASSTGSYLNPSTNEQFF.

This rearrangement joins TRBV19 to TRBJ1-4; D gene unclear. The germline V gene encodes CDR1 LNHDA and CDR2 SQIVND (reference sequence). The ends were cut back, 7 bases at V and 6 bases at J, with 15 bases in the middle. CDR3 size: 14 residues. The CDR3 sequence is CASTRRRDHEKLFF. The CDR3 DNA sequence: TGTGCCAGTACCCGGCGGAGAGACCATGAAAAACTGTTTTTT.

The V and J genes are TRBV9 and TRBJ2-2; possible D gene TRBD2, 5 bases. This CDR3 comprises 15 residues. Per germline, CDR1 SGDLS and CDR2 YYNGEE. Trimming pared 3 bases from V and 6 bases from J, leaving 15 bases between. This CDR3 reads CASSAQTGSAGELFF. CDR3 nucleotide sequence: TGTGCCAGCAGCGCTCAGACTGGTAGCGCCGGGGAGCTGTTTTTT.